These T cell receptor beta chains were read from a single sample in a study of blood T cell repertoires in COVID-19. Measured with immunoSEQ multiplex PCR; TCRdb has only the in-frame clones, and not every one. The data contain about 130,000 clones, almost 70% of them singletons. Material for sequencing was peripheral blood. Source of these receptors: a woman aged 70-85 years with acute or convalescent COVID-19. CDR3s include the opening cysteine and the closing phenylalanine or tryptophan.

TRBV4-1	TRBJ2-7	CASSRGERGPYEQYF
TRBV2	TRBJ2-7	CASSFGQGTDEQYF
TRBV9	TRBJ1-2	CASSARTGDFWGYTF
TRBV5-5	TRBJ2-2	CASSFFGGRDGELFF
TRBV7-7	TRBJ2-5	CASSLGQEETQYF
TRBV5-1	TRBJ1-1	CASSPGTGGQEAFF
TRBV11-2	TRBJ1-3	CASSGAGNTIYF
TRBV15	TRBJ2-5	CATSREVAGYQETQYF
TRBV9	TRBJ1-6	CASSPRALTGGDSPLHF
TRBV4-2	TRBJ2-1	CASSPTSGRDNEQFF
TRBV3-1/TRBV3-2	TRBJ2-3	CASSQVGVPQDTQYF
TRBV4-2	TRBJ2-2	CASSQVSSNSGTGELFF
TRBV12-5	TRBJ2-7	CASGLRLGGNFYEQYF
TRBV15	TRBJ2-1	CATSRDTGTSGYNEQFF
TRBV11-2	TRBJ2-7	CASSLGTSGTEQYF
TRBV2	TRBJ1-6	CASIHRTGLKSPLHF
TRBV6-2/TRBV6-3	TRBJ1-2	CASSFGQNGYTF
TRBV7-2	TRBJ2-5	CASSLEAGQTQYF
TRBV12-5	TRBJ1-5	CASGTVTGNQPQHF
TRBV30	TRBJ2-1	CACGGRAYNEQFF
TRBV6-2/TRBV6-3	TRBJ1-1	CASSIQENTEAFF
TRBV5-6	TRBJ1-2	CASSAGRYYGYTF
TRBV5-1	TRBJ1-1	CASSLYGGQGGEAFF
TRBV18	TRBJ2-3	CASSSTRTDTQYF
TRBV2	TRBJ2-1	CASSFTPTSEQFF
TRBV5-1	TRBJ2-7	CASSQDRASYEQYF
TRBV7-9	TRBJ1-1	CASRRTGGGDTEAFF
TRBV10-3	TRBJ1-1	CAIRTGGAGSEAFF
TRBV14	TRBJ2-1	CASSWNGAWNEQFF
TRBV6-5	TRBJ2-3	CASSSGITDTQYF
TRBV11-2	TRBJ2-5	CASSPGLAGGLQETQYF
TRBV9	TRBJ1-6	CASNGPGVDTNSPLHF
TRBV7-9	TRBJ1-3	CASSNRDSLSGNTIYF
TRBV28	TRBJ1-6	CASRKLTGVRNSPLHF
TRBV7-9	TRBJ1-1	CASSISTGLNTEAFF
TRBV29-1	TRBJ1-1	CSVGGDSNYMNTEAFF
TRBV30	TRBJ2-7	CAWSVPGEQYF
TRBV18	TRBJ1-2	CASSPEGNYGYTF
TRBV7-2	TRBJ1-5	CASSSIDSQPQHF
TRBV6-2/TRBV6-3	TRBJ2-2	CASSSTAQARGTGELFF
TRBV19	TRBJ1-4	CASSNLQGVHEKLFF
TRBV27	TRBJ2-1	CASSFYRGGEQFF
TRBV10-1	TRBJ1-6	CASRTDSNSPLHF
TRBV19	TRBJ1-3	CASGQGGNTIYF
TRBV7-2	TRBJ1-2	CASSMLGQGHTF
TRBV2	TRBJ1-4	CASTEEQGAGEKLFF
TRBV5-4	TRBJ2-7	CASSRDRQVYEQYF
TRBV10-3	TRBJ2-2	CAISEAPGGSTGELFF
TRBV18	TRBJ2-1	CASSSGGASSYNEQFF
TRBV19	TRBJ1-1	CASTLGQSNTEAFF
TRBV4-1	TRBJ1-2	CASSQDLQGYYGYTF
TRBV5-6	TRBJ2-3	CASSPTLTDTQYF
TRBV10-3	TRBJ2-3	CAISVGAGGPIDTQYF
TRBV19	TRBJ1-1	CASSMTRQGGTEAFF
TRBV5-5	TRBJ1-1	CASSLAGGTNTEAFF